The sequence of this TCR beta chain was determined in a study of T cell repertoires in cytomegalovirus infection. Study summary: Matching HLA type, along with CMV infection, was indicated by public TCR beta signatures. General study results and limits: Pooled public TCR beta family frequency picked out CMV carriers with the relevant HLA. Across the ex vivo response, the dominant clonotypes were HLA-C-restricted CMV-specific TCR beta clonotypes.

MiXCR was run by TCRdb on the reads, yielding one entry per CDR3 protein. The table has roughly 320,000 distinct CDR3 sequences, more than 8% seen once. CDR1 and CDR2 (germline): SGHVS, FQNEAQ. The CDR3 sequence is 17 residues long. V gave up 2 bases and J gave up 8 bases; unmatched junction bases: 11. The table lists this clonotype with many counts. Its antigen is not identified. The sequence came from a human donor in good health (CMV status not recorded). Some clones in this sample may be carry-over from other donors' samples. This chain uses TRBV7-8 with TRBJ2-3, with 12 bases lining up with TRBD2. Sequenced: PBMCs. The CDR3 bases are TGTGCCAGCAGCTTATTCTCTGGACTAGCGGGAATTGGTACGCAGTATTTT. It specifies CASSLFSGLAGIGTQYF.